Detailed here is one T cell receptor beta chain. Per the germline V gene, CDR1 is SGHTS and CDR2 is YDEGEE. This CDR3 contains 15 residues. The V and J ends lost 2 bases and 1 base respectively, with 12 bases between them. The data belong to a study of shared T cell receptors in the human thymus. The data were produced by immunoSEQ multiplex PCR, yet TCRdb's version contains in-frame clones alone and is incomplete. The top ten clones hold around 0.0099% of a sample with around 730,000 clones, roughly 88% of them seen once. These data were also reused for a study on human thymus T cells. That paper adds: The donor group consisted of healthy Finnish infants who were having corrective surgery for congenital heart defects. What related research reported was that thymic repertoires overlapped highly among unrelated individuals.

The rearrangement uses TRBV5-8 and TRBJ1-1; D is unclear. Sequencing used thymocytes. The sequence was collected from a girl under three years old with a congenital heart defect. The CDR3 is CASSFLARPNTEAFF. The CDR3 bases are TGTGCCAGCAGCTTTTTAGCAAGGCCGAACACTGAAGCTTTCTTT.